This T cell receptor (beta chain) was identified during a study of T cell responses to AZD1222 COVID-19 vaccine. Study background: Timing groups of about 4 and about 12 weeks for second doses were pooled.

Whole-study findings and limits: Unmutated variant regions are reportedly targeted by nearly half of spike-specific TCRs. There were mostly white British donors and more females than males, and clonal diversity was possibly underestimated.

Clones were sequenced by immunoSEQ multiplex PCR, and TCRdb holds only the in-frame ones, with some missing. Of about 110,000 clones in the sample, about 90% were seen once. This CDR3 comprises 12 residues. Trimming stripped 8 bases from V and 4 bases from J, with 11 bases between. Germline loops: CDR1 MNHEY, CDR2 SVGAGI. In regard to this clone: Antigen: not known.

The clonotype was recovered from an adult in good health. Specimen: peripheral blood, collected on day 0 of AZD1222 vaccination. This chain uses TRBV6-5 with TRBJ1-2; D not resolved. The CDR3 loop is CASGDHSYGYTF. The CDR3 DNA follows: TGTGCCAGCGGGGATCACTCCTATGGCTACACCTTC.